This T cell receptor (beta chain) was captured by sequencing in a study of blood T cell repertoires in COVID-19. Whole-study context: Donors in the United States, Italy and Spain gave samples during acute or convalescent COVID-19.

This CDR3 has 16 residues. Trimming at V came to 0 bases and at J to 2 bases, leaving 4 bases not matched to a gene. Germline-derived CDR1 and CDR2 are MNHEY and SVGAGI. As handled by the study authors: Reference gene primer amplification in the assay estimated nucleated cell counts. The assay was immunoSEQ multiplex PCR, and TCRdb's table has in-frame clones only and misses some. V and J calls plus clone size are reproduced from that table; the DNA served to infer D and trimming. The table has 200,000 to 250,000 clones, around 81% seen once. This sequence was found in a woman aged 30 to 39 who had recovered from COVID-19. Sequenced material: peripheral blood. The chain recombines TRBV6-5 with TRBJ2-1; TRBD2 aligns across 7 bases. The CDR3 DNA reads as TGTGCCAGCAGTTACTCGGCTAGCGGTACCTACAATGAGCAGTTCTTC. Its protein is CASSYSASGTYNEQFF.